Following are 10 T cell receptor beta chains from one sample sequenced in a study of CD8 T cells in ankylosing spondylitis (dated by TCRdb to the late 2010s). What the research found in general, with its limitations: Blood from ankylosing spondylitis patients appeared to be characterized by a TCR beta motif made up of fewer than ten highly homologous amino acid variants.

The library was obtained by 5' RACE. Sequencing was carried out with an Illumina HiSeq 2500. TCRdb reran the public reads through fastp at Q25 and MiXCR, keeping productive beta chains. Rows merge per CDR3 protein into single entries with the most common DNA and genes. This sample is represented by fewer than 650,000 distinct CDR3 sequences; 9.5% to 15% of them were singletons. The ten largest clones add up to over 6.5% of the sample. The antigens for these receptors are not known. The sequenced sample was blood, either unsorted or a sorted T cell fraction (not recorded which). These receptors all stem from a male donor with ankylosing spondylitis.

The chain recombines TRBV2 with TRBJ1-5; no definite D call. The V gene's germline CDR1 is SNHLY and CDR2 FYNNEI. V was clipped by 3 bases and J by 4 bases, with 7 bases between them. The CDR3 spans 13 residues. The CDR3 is CASSEDGNQPQHF. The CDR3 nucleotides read TGTGCCAGCAGTGAGGACGGGAATCAGCCCCAGCATTTT.

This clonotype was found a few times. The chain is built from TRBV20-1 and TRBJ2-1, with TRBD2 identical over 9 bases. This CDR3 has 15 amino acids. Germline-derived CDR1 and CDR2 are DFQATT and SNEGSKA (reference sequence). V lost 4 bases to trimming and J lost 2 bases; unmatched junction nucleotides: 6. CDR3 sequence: CSAISGRRAYNEQFF. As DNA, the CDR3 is TGCAGTGCTATTAGCGGGAGAAGAGCCTACAATGAGCAGTTCTTC.

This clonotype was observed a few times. The CDR3 spells CASSSVRDTEAFF. As DNA, the CDR3 is TGTGCCAGCAGTTCCGTACGGGACACTGAAGCTTTCTTT. The chain couples TRBV6-6 to TRBJ1-1, with D unclear. The germline CDR1 and CDR2 sequences are MNHNY and SVGAGI (reference sequence). V gave up 4 bases and J gave up 3 bases, with 9 bases separating them. The CDR3 sequence is 13 residues long.

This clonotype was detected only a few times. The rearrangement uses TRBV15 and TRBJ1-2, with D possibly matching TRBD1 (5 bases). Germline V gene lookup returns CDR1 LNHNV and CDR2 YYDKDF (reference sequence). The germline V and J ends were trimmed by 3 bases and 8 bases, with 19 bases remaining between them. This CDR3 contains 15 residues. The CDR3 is CATSSTRGTWYGYTF. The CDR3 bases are TGTGCCACCAGCAGTACTCGGGGCACCTGGTACGGCTACACCTTC.

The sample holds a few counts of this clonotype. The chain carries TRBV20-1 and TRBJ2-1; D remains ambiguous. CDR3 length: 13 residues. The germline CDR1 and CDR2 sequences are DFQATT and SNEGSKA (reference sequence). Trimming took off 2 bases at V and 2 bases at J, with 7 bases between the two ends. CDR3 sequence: CSARRPTYNEQFF. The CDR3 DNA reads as TGCAGTGCTAGACGACCAACCTACAATGAGCAGTTCTTC.

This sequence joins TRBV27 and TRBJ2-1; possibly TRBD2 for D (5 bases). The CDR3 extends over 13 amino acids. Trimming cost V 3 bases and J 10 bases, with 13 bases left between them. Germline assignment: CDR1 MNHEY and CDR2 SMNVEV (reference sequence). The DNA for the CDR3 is TGTGCCAGCAGTTTGAGGCCCGGGGTGGAGCAGTTCTTC. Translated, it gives CASSLRPGVEQFF.

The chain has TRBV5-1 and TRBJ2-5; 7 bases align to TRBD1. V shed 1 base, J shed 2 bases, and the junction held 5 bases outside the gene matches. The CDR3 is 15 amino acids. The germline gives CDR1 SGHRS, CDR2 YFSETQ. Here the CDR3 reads CASSLRAGGQETQYF. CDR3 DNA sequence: TGCGCCAGCAGCTTGAGGGCAGGGGGACAAGAGACCCAGTACTTC.

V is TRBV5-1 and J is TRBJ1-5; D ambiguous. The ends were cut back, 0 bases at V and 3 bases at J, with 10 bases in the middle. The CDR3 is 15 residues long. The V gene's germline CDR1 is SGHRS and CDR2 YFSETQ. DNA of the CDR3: TGCGCCAGCAGCTTGGACGGGGATCTCAATCAGCCCCAGCATTTT. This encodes CASSLDGDLNQPQHF. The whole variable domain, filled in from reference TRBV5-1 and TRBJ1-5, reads KAGVTQTPRYLIKTRGQQVTLSCSPISGHRSVSWYQQTPGQGLQFLFEYFSETQRNKGNFPGRFSGRQFSNSRSEMNVSTLELGDSALYLCASSLDGDLNQPQHFGDGTRLSIL.

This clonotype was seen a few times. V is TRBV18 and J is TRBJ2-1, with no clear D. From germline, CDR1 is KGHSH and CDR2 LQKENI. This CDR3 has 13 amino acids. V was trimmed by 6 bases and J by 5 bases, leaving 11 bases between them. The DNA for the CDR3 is TGTGCCAGCTCGACCACCAGTGACAATGAGCAGTTCTTC. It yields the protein CASSTTSDNEQFF.

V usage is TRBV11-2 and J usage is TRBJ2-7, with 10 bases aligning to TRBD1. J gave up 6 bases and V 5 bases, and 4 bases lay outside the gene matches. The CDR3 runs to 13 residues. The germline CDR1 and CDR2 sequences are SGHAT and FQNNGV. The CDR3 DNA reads TGTGCCAGCAGCCCGGGACAGGGGACCGAGCAGTACGTC. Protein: CASSPGQGTEQYV.